The 20 T cell receptor beta chains below come from one sample, sequenced in a study of blood T cell repertoires in COVID-19. TCRdb's table, derived via immunoSEQ multiplex PCR, lists solely in-frame clones and lacks some. The sample has approximately 60,000 clones, roughly 83% seen once. The sample consisted of peripheral blood. Receptors were obtained from an older man with active COVID-19.

The J gene is TRBJ2-7, the V gene TRBV6-2 or TRBV6-3; 8 positions match TRBD2. The CDR3 is made up of 16 amino acids. V dropped 5 bases and J dropped 9; count of bases not matched to a gene: 18. Germline V lookup: CDR1 MNHEY, CDR2 SVGEGT. Here the CDR3 reads CASSIGLALRDGGQYF. Here the CDR3 DNA reads TGTGCCAGCAGTATAGGACTAGCCCTGAGAGACGGAGGGCAGTACTTC.

This clone appeared a single time. This chain links TRBV5-4 with TRBJ2-7; TRBD2 matches 7 bases. After removal of 4 bases from V and 6 bases from J, the junction contained 7 bases not matched to a gene. Germline V gene sequence: CDR1 SGHNT, CDR2 YYREEE (reference sequence). The CDR3 runs 13 residues. The DNA for the CDR3 is TGTGCCAGCAGCCCCGGGGGAGGGCTCGAGCAGTACTTC. The encoded protein is CASSPGGGLEQYF.

The chain links TRBV28 to TRBJ2-6, with D perhaps matching TRBD2 (6 bases). The CDR3 runs to 16 residues. CDR1 and CDR2 (germline): MDHEN, SYDVKM. V lost 8 bases, J lost 0 bases, and 14 bases lay in between. The chain's CDR3 is CASSRGGTSGANVLTF. The CDR3 DNA follows: TGTGCCAGCTCGCGGGGCGGGACCTCTGGGGCCAACGTCCTGACTTTC. Drawing the rest from reference TRBV28 and TRBJ2-6, the complete variable domain is DVKVTQSSRYLVKRTGEKVFLECVQDMDHENMFWYRQDPGLGLRLIYFSYDVKMKEKGDIPEGYSVSREKKERFSLILESASTNQTSMYLCASSRGGTSGANVLTFGAGSRLTVL.

CDR3 region: CASSDRGRGPDIQYF. The CDR3 nucleotides are TGTGCCAGCAGTGACCGTGGCAGGGGGCCGGACATTCAGTACTTC. The chain recombines TRBV2 with TRBJ2-4; the match to TRBD1 covers 8 bases. Germline assignment: CDR1 SNHLY and CDR2 FYNNEI. The CDR3 sequence is 15 residues long. V was clipped by 3 bases and J by 8 bases; unmatched bases: 9.

The chain recombines TRBV19 with TRBJ2-2; 9 nucleotides line up with TRBD2. CDR3 size: 15 residues. In germline, CDR1 is LNHDA, CDR2 SQIVND (reference sequence). The V gene end was trimmed by 9 bases and the J gene end by 3 bases; junction bases not matched to a gene: 8. For the CDR3, the DNA is TGTGCCAGCCTTTTGGGCGGGAGGGACACCGGGGAGCTGTTTTTT. This sequence encodes CASLLGGRDTGELFF.

V gene TRBV29-1 combines with J gene TRBJ1-3, with D possibly matching TRBD1 (6 bases). V dropped 5 bases and J dropped 7 bases, with 15 bases sitting between them. Germline CDR1 reads SQVTM; CDR2 reads ANQGSEA. This CDR3 is 13 amino acids long. CDR3 DNA sequence: TGCAGCGTTTCGACAGGAGGTGGTAACACCATATATTTT. It codes for CSVSTGGGNTIYF.

V gene TRBV3-1 (or the pseudogene TRBV3-2) combines with J gene TRBJ1-1; D not certain. This CDR3 has 13 residues. V was clipped by 5 bases and J by 6 bases, with 13 bases between them. Germline CDR1 LGHDT, CDR2 YNNKEL (reference sequence). Here the CDR3 reads CASSTLANAEAFF. In nucleotides, the CDR3 is TGTGCCAGCAGCACATTGGCAAATGCTGAAGCTTTCTTT.

The chain has TRBV12-3 or TRBV12-4 and TRBJ2-5; weak D call: TRBD1 (6 bases). Trimming left V 6 bases short and J 1 base short, with 9 bases between. The CDR3 is 13 amino acids. CDR3 bases: TGTGCCAGCAGAAACAGGGTCCAAGAGACCCAGTACTTC. This gives the protein CASRNRVQETQYF.

This chain connects TRBV5-6 to TRBJ2-5; D is possibly TRBD2 (6 bases). This CDR3 comprises 14 residues. CDR1 and CDR2 from the germline V gene are SGHDT and YYEEEE. Trimming shortened V by 5 bases and J by 1 base, and 12 bases separated the two germline ends. CDR3 loop: CASSPPTSQETQYF. The CDR3 DNA reads as TGTGCCAGCAGTCCTCCGACTAGCCAAGAGACCCAGTACTTC.

The chain joins TRBV11-2 to TRBJ1-1; D is uncertain. The CDR3 runs 14 residues. Germline V gene sequence: CDR1 SGHAT, CDR2 FQNNGV. V was pared by 4 bases and J by 3 bases, with 12 bases between. DNA for the CDR3: TGTGCCAGCAGCTCGGGGATGCATTACACTGAAGCTTTCTTT. It yields the protein CASSSGMHYTEAFF.

This clone occurred once. The V gene is TRBV20-1, the J gene TRBJ2-7; 11 nucleotides line up with TRBD2. The CDR3 length is 15 residues. Germline CDR1 reads DFQATT; CDR2 reads SNEGSKA (reference sequence). J gave up 1 base and V 3 bases, and 5 bases lay outside the gene matches. CDR3 amino acids: CSASKLAGESYEQYF. The CDR3 region has the DNA TGCAGTGCTAGTAAACTAGCGGGAGAATCCTACGAGCAGTACTTC.

The rearrangement links TRBV6-5 to TRBJ2-3; maybe TRBD1 (6 bases). The CDR3 is made up of 14 amino acids. V was trimmed by 6 bases and J by 7 bases, leaving 17 bases between them. Germline V gives CDR1 MNHEY, CDR2 SVGAGI. The chain's CDR3 is CASSPQYRENTQYF. CDR3 coding DNA: TGTGCCAGCAGCCCCCAATACAGGGAAAATACGCAGTATTTT.

The chain links TRBV5-1 to TRBJ2-3; 10 positions agree with TRBD2. Per germline, CDR1 SGHRS and CDR2 YFSETQ. V shed 0 bases and J 3 bases; nucleotides not matched to a gene: 7. This CDR3 spans 17 amino acids. The CDR3 region has the DNA TGCGCCAGCAGCTTGGGCGCACTAGCGGGACTAACAGATACGCAGTATTTT. This translates into CASSLGALAGLTDTQYF.

By sample fraction, this clone is medium-sized (0.01 to 0.1%). The chain combines TRBV5-4 with TRBJ2-7; tentative D call: TRBD1 (5 bases). Trimming removed 2 bases at V and 1 base at J, with 19 bases between. Germline CDR1 is SGHNT and CDR2 is YYREEE (reference sequence). The CDR3 spans 17 residues. This CDR3 is CASSLGRLAGNSYEQYF. The CDR3 DNA sequence: TGTGCCAGCAGCTTAGGTCGTTTGGCAGGGAATTCCTACGAGCAGTACTTC.

The J gene is TRBJ1-5, the V gene TRBV12-3 or TRBV12-4; possibly TRBD1 for D (6 bases). Trimming removed 6 bases at V and 4 bases at J, with 10 bases between. The CDR3 is made up of 13 amino acids. The CDR3 coding sequence is TGTGCCAGCAGCCAGGGGAGAAATCAGCCCCAGCATTTT. The encoded protein is CASSQGRNQPQHF.

CDR3 DNA sequence: TGTGCTAGTGGCATCGACAGGTACAATGAGCAGTTCTTC. It codes for CASGIDRYNEQFF. The V and J genes are TRBV12-5 and TRBJ2-1, with D perhaps matching TRBD1 (6 bases). This CDR3 region has 13 residues. The V gene's germline CDR1 is LGHNT and CDR2 FRNRAP. Trimming cost V 6 bases and J 4 bases, with 10 bases left between them.

The chain joins TRBV27 to TRBJ2-7, with 9 positions matching TRBD1. With V trimmed by 5 bases and J by 0 bases, 8 bases remained unmatched. CDR1 is MNHEY and CDR2 is SMNVEV in the germline V gene (reference sequence). This CDR3 is 16 amino acids long. The CDR3 loop is CASSKDRGYHSYEQYF. The CDR3 DNA follows: TGTGCCAGCAGTAAAGACAGGGGGTACCACTCCTACGAGCAGTACTTC.

The chain couples TRBV28 to TRBJ1-2; D possibly corresponds to TRBD1 (6 bases). The CDR3 runs 15 residues. Germline values: CDR1 MDHEN, CDR2 SYDVKM. The germline V and J ends were trimmed by 3 bases and 2 bases, with 13 bases remaining between them. The CDR3 nucleotides are TGTGCCAGCAGTTTGACGCGGCAGGGGAACTATGGCTACACCTTC. The encoded protein is CASSLTRQGNYGYTF.

The CDR3 DNA sequence: TGTGCCACCAGCAGAGACAGGAACTATGGCTACACCTTC. It yields the protein CATSRDRNYGYTF. This chain links TRBV15 with TRBJ1-2, with D unclear. The CDR3 extends over 13 amino acids. Germline assignment: CDR1 LNHNV and CDR2 YYDKDF (reference sequence). V lost 0 bases and J lost 2, with 4 bases in between.

This clone turned up a few times. This CDR3 reads CASNEDRDGYTF. Here the CDR3 DNA reads TGTGCCAGCAACGAGGACAGGGATGGCTACACCTTC. The chain has TRBV2 and TRBJ1-2, with 8 positions matching TRBD1. With 7 bases clipped from V and 6 bases from J, the junction kept 4 bases outside the gene matches. Germline loops: CDR1 SNHLY, CDR2 FYNNEI. The CDR3 has 12 amino acids.